This T cell receptor (beta chain) was captured in a study of T-cell memory formation after mild COVID-19. Germline values: CDR1 SEHNR, CDR2 FQNEAQ (reference sequence). The V and J ends lost 5 bases and 1 base respectively, with 16 bases between them. The CDR3 is 16 amino acids. TCRdb re-called the 5' RACE reads through MiXCR, storing one row per CDR3 protein. Seen here are about 290,000 distinct CDR3 sequences, 15% observed once, and the top ten hold roughly 20%. Sequencing used PBMCs or a T cell subset sorted from them (not recorded which). The origin of this receptor is a man between 18 and 29 years old who had mild COVID-19 (a few samples of this study predate the infection). Cell type and time point are not known. The rearrangement uses TRBV7-9 and TRBJ2-3; no reliable D call. The CDR3 loop is CASSNLPSAGTDTQYF. The CDR3 DNA follows: TGTGCCAGCAGCAACCTGCCCAGCGCTGGCACAGATACGCAGTATTTT.